Below, one T cell receptor beta chain is given with its context. The sample comes from a study of cytomegalovirus exposure and HLA in healthy donors. The length of the CDR3 is 14 residues. V was pared by 2 bases and J by 3 bases, with 10 bases between. Germline V gene sequence: CDR1 SGHTA, CDR2 FQGTGA. Data came from immunoSEQ multiplex PCR; TCRdb stores just in-frame clones and leaves some out. The repertoire holds about 200,000 clones, with around 86% as singletons. V and J are TRBV7-3 and TRBJ1-1; possibly TRBD1 for D (5 bases). The TCR originated in a woman under 30 in good health and CMV-seropositive. Sequencing was performed on PBMCs. Here the CDR3 reads CASSLLAGDTEAFF. As DNA, the CDR3 is TGTGCCAGCAGCTTATTGGCGGGGGACACTGAAGCTTTCTTT.